Presented here are 13 T cell receptor beta chains from one specimen sequenced in a study of cytotoxic CD8 clonotypes in ibrutinib-treated CLL. Clones were read by immunoSEQ multiplex PCR, and TCRdb kept only the in-frame ones, dropping some. The sample includes over 200,000 clones, approximately 79% of them seen just once. Sequenced here: PBMCs, sampled after 12 months of ibrutinib treatment. The receptors here all came from a human donor with chronic lymphocytic leukemia.

This clone showed up just a few times. The chain is built from TRBV27 and TRBJ2-7, with D possibly TRBD2 on 6 matching bases. Germline values: CDR1 MNHEY, CDR2 SMNVEV (reference sequence). The CDR3 runs 15 residues. V shed 0 bases and J shed 7 bases, with 16 bases lying between them. CDR3 residues: CASSLSGGAPGEQYF. The CDR3, as DNA: TGTGCCAGCAGTTTATCAGGAGGGGCCCCGGGTGAGCAGTACTTC.

The J gene is TRBJ2-7, the V gene TRBV5-1, with D possibly matching TRBD2 (6 bases). Per the germline V gene, CDR1 is SGHRS and CDR2 is YFSETQ. The V end lost 4 bases, the J end lost 2 bases, and 10 bases lay between the germline ends. The CDR3 sequence is 13 residues long. The CDR3, as DNA: TGCGCCAGCAGCCGGGACTCAACCTACGAGCAGTACTTC. As protein: CASSRDSTYEQYF.

Written as DNA, the CDR3 is TGTGCCACCAGCAGCGGCCAAGGGCGGGCAGCTTTCTTT. Translation gives CATSSGQGRAAFF. The V and J genes are TRBV15 and TRBJ1-1; D gene unclear. Trimming left V 3 bases short and J 10 bases short, with 15 bases between. Germline CDR1 reads LNHNV; CDR2 reads YYDKDF (reference sequence). The CDR3 spans 13 residues. Variable domain in full (rest from reference TRBV15 and TRBJ1-1): DAMVIQNPRYQVTQFGKPVTLSCSQTLNHNVMYWYQQKSSQAPKLLFHYYDKDFNNEADTPDNFQSRRPNTSFCFLDIRSPGLGDTAMYLCATSSGQGRAAFFGQGTRLTVV.

V gene TRBV6-5 combines with J gene TRBJ2-7, with 8 nucleotides matching TRBD1. The CDR3 spans 15 residues. J was trimmed by 0 bases and V by 8 bases; bases with no gene match: 9. CDR1 is MNHEY and CDR2 is SVGAGI in the germline V gene. The chain's CDR3 is CASRMRTGSSYEQYF. In DNA form, the CDR3 reads TGTGCCAGCCGGATGAGGACAGGGAGCTCCTACGAGCAGTACTTC.

With regard to this clone: Other nucleotide sequences from this sample produce the same CDR3. The rearrangement uses TRBV5-4 and TRBJ1-2; TRBD1 agrees at 7 bases. This CDR3 comprises 14 residues. The V gene end was trimmed by 0 bases and the J gene end by 5 bases; junction bases not matched to a gene: 4. The germline V gene has CDR1 SGHNT and CDR2 YYREEE (reference sequence). CDR3 amino acids: CASSLGDRDYGYTF. The CDR3 DNA follows: TGTGCCAGCAGCTTGGGAGACAGGGATTATGGCTACACCTTC.

This chain joins TRBV5-1 and TRBJ2-1; 9 nucleotides match TRBD1. CDR1 is SGHRS, CDR2 YFSETQ, per germline. Trimming at V came to 5 bases and at J to 3 bases, leaving 3 bases not matched to a gene. This CDR3 has 14 residues. CDR3 sequence reads: CASRPGQGYNEQFF. CDR3 in DNA: TGCGCCAGCAGGCCGGGACAGGGCTACAATGAGCAGTTCTTC.

This sequence joins TRBV6-1 and TRBJ2-3, with a possible D match to TRBD2 (6 bases). CDR1 is MNHNS, CDR2 SASEGT, per germline. V lost 7 bases to trimming and J lost 6 bases, with 17 bases between them. There are 14 residues in the CDR3. The CDR3 DNA reads as TGTGCCAGCACCTGGACTGGAGGGGCGGATACGCAGTATTTT. This sequence encodes CASTWTGGADTQYF.

The chain combines TRBV29-1 with TRBJ2-4; D is undetermined. Trimming took off 4 bases at V and 7 bases at J, with 14 bases between the two ends. The V gene's germline CDR1 is SQVTM and CDR2 ANQGSEA. This CDR3 is 13 amino acids long. CDR3 nucleotides: TGCAGCGTTGCGCAGAGATTGGGGAACATTCAGTACTTC. Protein: CSVAQRLGNIQYF.

The gene calls are TRBV5-1 and TRBJ1-2; D ambiguous. The CDR3 totals 13 residues. Germline values: CDR1 SGHRS, CDR2 YFSETQ. Trimming cost V 0 bases and J 8 bases, with 11 bases left between them. The CDR3 loop reads CASSLELGVGYTF. The CDR3, as DNA: TGCGCCAGCAGCTTGGAGCTTGGGGTGGGCTACACCTTC.

CDR3 sequence reads: CASSFGLGSHGYTF. Here the CDR3 DNA reads TGTGCCAGCAGCTTTGGCCTCGGGAGTCATGGCTACACCTTC. The chain carries TRBV7-9 and TRBJ1-2, with D unresolved. There are 14 residues in the CDR3. The V gene lost 3 bases and the J gene lost 6 bases, with 14 bases spanning the gap. CDR1 is SEHNR, CDR2 FQNEAQ, per germline (reference sequence).

This clone occurred once. The chain uses TRBV7-9 and TRBJ2-7; TRBD2 is a possible D gene (5 bases). Trimming shortened V by 5 bases and J by 7 bases, and 18 bases separated the two germline ends. The CDR3 runs 14 residues. Germline lookup yields CDR1 SEHNR and CDR2 FQNEAQ (reference sequence). The CDR3 sequence: CASSPVTGTGEQYF. The CDR3 DNA sequence: TGTGCCAGCAGCCCAGTAACCGGAACGGGGGAGCAGTACTTC.

The gene calls are TRBV7-6 and TRBJ2-7; D unresolved. The CDR3 runs 16 residues. In germline, CDR1 is SGHVS, CDR2 FNYEAQ. Deletions cut 7 bases from V and 0 bases from J, with 19 bases between. CDR3 DNA sequence: TGTGCCAGCAAGGGCCGGCCAGGCCCCAGCTCCTACGAGCAGTACTTC. It codes for CASKGRPGPSSYEQYF.

The chain joins TRBV18 to TRBJ2-7, with 8 bases lining up with TRBD1. The CDR3 contains 15 residues. Germline V lookup: CDR1 KGHSH, CDR2 LQKENI. Losses at the gene ends were 5 bases for V and 0 bases for J; bases not matched to a gene: 6. CDR3 in DNA: TGTGCCAGCTCAGACGACAGGGGCGGCTCCTACGAGCAGTACTTC. Amino acid sequence: CASSDDRGGSYEQYF.